This T cell receptor (beta chain) was documented in a study of OX40 agonist ivuxolimab in advanced cancers. V lost 4 bases, J lost 4 bases, and 5 bases stayed unmatched. Germline V gene lookup returns CDR1 SGHRS and CDR2 YFSETQ. The CDR3 totals 14 residues. Repertoires were generated with immunoSEQ multiplex PCR, while TCRdb's copy carries only in-frame clones and drops some. The table records tens of thousands of clones, about four fifths of them present only once. Sequences were derived from CD4+ or CD8+ T cells sorted from blood, sampled in a trial of the OX40 agonist ivuxolimab. The receptor comes from an adult with an advanced solid tumor such as melanoma, head and neck, liver or kidney cancer. The genes are TRBV5-1 and TRBJ1-2; 9 positions agree with TRBD1. The CDR3 loop is CASSGGQGTYGYTF. CDR3 sequence (DNA): TGCGCCAGCAGCGGAGGACAGGGGACCTATGGCTACACCTTC.